A selection of T cell receptor beta chains follows, all from one sample in a study of blood T cell repertoires in COVID-19. This table comes from immunoSEQ multiplex PCR, and its TCRdb copy is limited to in-frame clones, with some not included. This sample has around 140,000 clones, with more than 85% found just once. Sequencing input: peripheral blood. These receptors all come from a man aged 55 to 69 with COVID-19, enrolled during active disease. Each CDR3 is given with its conserved first and last residue. The order of the fields is J gene, clone size, V gene, D gene, CDR3 DNA, CDR3 protein. The D gene is left open where the match is weak. Clone size, where shown, is once, few, many, or a class for clones that have expanded.

TRBJ1-3,-,TRBV7-2,-,TGTGCCAGCAGCTTTGATACACCTTGGAGCTCTGGAAACACCATATATTTT,CASSFDTPWSSGNTIYF
TRBJ2-7,-,TRBV7-2,-,TGTGCCAGCAGCTCTTACTACGAGCAGTACTTC,CASSSYYEQYF
TRBJ1-4,-,TRBV27,-,TGTGCCAGCAGTCATAATGAAAAACTGTTTTTT,CASSHNEKLFF
TRBJ1-1,once,TRBV3-1/TRBV3-2,-,TGTGCCAGCAGCCATCGCGAAACTGAAGCTTTCTTT,CASSHRETEAFF
TRBJ1-6,-,TRBV28,-,TGTGCCAGCAGTGGTTGGGGGAGGTCTCATTCACCCCTCCACTTT,CASSGWGRSHSPLHF
TRBJ2-7,-,TRBV6-6,-,TGTGCCAGCAGTTACGGAGGACAGCCTGGCGGCGAGCAGTACTTC,CASSYGGQPGGEQYF
TRBJ1-2,-,TRBV6-2/TRBV6-3,TRBD1,TGTGCCAGCAGTCAATGGACAGGGGATAGCTACACCTTC,CASSQWTGDSYTF
TRBJ2-5,-,TRBV19,TRBD1,TGTGCCAGTAGTATAGGACAGGGCCCCGAGACCCAGTACTTC,CASSIGQGPETQYF
TRBJ1-2,-,TRBV24-1,TRBD1,TGTGCCACCACTCCGGACAGGGTCTATGGCTACACCTTC,CATTPDRVYGYTF
TRBJ2-1,-,TRBV7-7,-,TGTGCTAGCAGCTTAGTGGGGGCCGCCGGGAATGAGCAGTTCTTC,CASSLVGAAGNEQFF
TRBJ1-2,-,TRBV3-1/TRBV3-2,-,TGTGCCAGCACTCCAGTAGGGAGGGATGGCTACACCTTC,CASTPVGRDGYTF
TRBJ1-4,-,TRBV3-1/TRBV3-2,TRBD1,TGTGCCAGCAGCCAAAGAGGCAGGGGGCAGGAAAAACTGTTTTTT,CASSQRGRGQEKLFF
TRBJ1-2,-,TRBV3-1/TRBV3-2,-,TGTGCCAGCAGCCAAGGGACTGTAGTTTATGGCTACACCTTC,CASSQGTVVYGYTF
TRBJ2-1,-,TRBV19,-,TGTGCCAGTAGTCGGGTTTTATACAATGAGCAGTTCTTC,CASSRVLYNEQFF
TRBJ2-1,-,TRBV7-2,TRBD2,TGTGCCAGCAGCTTAGAACGGGGGGGCGTCAATGAGCAGTTCTTC,CASSLERGGVNEQFF
TRBJ1-1,-,TRBV12-3/TRBV12-4,TRBD1,TGTGCCAGCAGTTTGACAGGGGACACTGAAGCTTTCTTT,CASSLTGDTEAFF
TRBJ2-5,-,TRBV4-1,-,TGCGCCAGCAGCCAAGACCCAGGACAGCTCCAAGAGACCCAGTACTTC,CASSQDPGQLQETQYF
TRBJ1-2,-,TRBV28,-,TGTGCCAGCAGTCCAAATCTCAGGGGTGATAACTATGGCTACACCTTC,CASSPNLRGDNYGYTF
TRBJ1-2,-,TRBV7-9,TRBD1,TGTGCCAGCAGCTTGGGACAGGCGAACTTCTATGGCTACACCTTC,CASSLGQANFYGYTF
TRBJ2-5,-,TRBV2,TRBD2,TGTGCCACAGTGTTAGCGGGGAGCCAAGAGACCCAGTACTTC,CATVLAGSQETQYF
TRBJ2-3,-,TRBV2,-,TGTGCCAGCAGAGTGTCGGTGATGACAGATACGCAGTATTTT,CASRVSVMTDTQYF
TRBJ2-7,-,TRBV5-1,-,TGCGCCAGCAGGGCCAGGGTGGACTCCTACGAGCAGTACTTC,CASRARVDSYEQYF
TRBJ1-6,-,TRBV7-9,-,TGTGCCAGCAGCTTATTGGGAGGGGTTGGTTCACCCCTCCACTTT,CASSLLGGVGSPLHF
TRBJ1-2,-,TRBV29-1,-,TGCAGCGCCAAACCAGGGGAACACTATGGCTACACCTTC,CSAKPGEHYGYTF
TRBJ1-3,-,TRBV5-1,TRBD1,TGCGCCAGCAGCACCGACGGACAGGGAGGAAACACCATATATTTT,CASSTDGQGGNTIYF
TRBJ1-1,-,TRBV6-1,TRBD1,TGTGCCAGCAGTGACAGGGGGCGGACTGAAGCTTTCTTT,CASSDRGRTEAFF
TRBJ1-4,-,TRBV6-5,-,TGTGCCAGCAGCCCCCAGCGGGGGCCTAATGAAAAACTGTTTTTT,CASSPQRGPNEKLFF
TRBJ1-2,-,TRBV19,TRBD1,TGTGCCAGTAGGTTGGACAGGGCGGGTGGCTACACCTTC,CASRLDRAGGYTF
TRBJ1-1,-,TRBV5-1,TRBD1,TGCGCCAGCAGCTTGCGGACAGGCCTAGGTAGCACTGAAGCTTTCTTT,CASSLRTGLGSTEAFF
TRBJ2-7,once,TRBV3-1/TRBV3-2,TRBD2,TGTGCCAGCAGCCAAGACTTACTAGCGGGGGTTTACGAGCAGTACTTC,CASSQDLLAGVYEQYF
TRBJ2-3,few,TRBV19,-,TGTGCCAGTAGTATACGGGCCGAAGGGGCAGATACGCAGTATTTT,CASSIRAEGADTQYF
TRBJ2-3,-,TRBV9,TRBD2,TGTGCCAGCAGCGTAGATATGGTTCAAACTAGCGGGGGGAGGGCAGATACGCAGTATTTT,CASSVDMVQTSGGRADTQYF
TRBJ2-1,-,TRBV28,-,TGTGCCAGCAAAGGCGGGGGCTCGATTGTTGAGCAGTTCTTC,CASKGGGSIVEQFF